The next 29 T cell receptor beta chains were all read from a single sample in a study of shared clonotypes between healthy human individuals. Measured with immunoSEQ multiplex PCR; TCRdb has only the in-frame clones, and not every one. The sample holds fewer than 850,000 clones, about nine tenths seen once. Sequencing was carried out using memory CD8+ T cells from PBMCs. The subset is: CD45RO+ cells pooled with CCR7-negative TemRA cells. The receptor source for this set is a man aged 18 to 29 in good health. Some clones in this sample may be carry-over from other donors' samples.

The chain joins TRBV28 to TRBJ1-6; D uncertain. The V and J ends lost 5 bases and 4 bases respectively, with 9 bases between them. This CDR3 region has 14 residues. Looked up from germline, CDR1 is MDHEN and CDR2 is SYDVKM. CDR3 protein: CASSVSSYNSPLHF. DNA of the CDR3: TGTGCCAGCAGTGTCAGTTCTTATAATTCACCCCTCCACTTT.

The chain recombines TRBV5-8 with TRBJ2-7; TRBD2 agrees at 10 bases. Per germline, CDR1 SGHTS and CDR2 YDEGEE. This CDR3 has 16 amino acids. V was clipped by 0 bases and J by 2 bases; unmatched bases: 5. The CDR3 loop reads CASSLDRLAGAYEQYF. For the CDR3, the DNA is TGTGCCAGCAGCTTGGATCGGCTAGCGGGAGCCTACGAGCAGTACTTC. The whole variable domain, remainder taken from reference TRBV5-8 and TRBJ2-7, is EAGVTQSPTHLIKTRGQQATLRCSPISGHTSVYWYQQALGLGLQFLLWYDEGEERNRGNFPPRFSGRQFPNYSSELNVNALELEDSALYLCASSLDRLAGAYEQYFGPGTRLTVT.

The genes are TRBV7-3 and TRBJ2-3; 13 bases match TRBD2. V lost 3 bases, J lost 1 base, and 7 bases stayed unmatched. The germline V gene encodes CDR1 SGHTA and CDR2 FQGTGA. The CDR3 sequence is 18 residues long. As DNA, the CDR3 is TGTGCCAGCAGCTTTCCACTACTAGCGGGAGGGGGCACAGATACGCAGTATTTT. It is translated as CASSFPLLAGGGTDTQYF.

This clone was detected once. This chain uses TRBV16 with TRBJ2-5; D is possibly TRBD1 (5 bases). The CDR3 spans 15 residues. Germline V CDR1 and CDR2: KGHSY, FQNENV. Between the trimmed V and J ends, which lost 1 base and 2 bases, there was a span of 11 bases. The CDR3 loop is CASSQYPRAQETQYF. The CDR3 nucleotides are TGTGCCAGCAGCCAATACCCCAGGGCTCAAGAGACCCAGTACTTC.

The CDR3 DNA is TGTGCCAGCAGCCACCAGGCAGGAGATAAAGCTAACTATGGCTACACCTTC. Translated, it gives CASSHQAGDKANYGYTF. V gene TRBV14 combines with J gene TRBJ1-2, with D hard to call. Trimming shortened V by 3 bases and J by 0 bases, and 17 bases separated the two germline ends. Germline CDR1 reads SGHDN; CDR2 reads FVKESK. The CDR3 has 17 residues.

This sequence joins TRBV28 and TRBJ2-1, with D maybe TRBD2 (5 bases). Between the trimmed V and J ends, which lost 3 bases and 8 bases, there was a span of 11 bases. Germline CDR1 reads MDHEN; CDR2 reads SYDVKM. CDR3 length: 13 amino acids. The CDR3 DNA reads TGTGCCAGCAGTTTTGAGGAGGAGTATGAGCAGTTCTTC. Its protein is CASSFEEEYEQFF.

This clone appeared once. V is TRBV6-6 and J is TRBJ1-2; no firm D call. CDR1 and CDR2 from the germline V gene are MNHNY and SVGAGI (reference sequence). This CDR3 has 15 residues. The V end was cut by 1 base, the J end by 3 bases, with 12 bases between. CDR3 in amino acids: CASSYLQRAHYGYTF. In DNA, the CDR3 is TGTGCCAGCAGTTACTTGCAACGTGCCCACTATGGCTACACCTTC.

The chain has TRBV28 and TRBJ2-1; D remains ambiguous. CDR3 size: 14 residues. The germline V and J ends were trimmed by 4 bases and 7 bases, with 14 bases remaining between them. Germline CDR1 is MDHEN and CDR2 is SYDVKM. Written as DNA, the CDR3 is TGTGCCAGCAGTTCGCCCAATACCGGGAATGAGCAGTTCTTC. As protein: CASSSPNTGNEQFF.

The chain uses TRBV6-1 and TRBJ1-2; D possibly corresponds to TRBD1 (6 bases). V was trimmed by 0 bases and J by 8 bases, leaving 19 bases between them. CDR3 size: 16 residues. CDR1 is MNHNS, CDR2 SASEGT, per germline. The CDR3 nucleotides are TGTGCCAGCAGTGAAGCGCTTAACCGGGGGGCCCGGGGCTACACCTTC. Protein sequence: CASSEALNRGARGYTF.

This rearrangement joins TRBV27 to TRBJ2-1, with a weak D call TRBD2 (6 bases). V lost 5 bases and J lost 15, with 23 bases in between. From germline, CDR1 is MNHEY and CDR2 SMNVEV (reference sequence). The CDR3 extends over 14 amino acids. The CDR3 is CASSPGGGVFSGFF. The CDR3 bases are TGTGCCAGCAGTCCGGGCGGCGGGGTTTTTTCGGGGTTCTTC.

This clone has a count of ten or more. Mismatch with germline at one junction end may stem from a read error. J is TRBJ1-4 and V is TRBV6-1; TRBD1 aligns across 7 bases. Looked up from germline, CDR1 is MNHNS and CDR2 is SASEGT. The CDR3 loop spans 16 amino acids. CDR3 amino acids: CASIEEYRGRNEKLFF. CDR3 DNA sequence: TGTGCCAGCATTGAAGAGTACAGGGGAAGAAATGAAAAACTGTTTTTT.

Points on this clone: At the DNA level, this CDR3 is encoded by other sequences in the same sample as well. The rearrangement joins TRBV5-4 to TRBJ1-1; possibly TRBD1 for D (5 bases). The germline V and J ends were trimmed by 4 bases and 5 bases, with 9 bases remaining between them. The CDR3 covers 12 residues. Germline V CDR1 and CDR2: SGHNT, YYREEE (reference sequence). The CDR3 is CASSPGGTEAFF. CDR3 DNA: TGTGCCAGCAGCCCCGGGGGGACTGAAGCTTTCTTT.

Here the CDR3 reads CASNPGVYEQYF. The CDR3 DNA follows: TGTGCCAGCAATCCGGGGGTCTACGAGCAGTACTTC. The V call is TRBV6-6, the J call TRBJ2-7, with D perhaps TRBD2 (6 bases). CDR3 size: 12 residues. CDR1 and CDR2 from the germline V gene are MNHNY and SVGAGI (reference sequence). Trimming took 7 bases from V and 3 from J, leaving 10 bases between them.

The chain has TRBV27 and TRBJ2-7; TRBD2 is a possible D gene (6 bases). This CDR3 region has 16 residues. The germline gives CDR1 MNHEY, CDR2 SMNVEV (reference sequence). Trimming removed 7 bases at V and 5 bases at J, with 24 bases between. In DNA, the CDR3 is TGTGCCAGCAATTGGGCGCGGGACTCTCCGACCCACGAGCAGTACTTC. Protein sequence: CASNWARDSPTHEQYF.

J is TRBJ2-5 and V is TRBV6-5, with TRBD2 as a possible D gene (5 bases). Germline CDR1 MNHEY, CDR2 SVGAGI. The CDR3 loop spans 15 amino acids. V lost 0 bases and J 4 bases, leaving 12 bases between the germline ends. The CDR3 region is CASSYSSPGLETQYF. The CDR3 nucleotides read TGTGCCAGCAGTTACTCCAGTCCGGGGTTAGAGACCCAGTACTTC.

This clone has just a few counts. CDR3 coding DNA: TGTGCCAGCAGCCATTTGCTGGGTCAGCCCCAGCATTTT. Translating it yields CASSHLLGQPQHF. V gene TRBV4-2 combines with J gene TRBJ1-5, with D uncertain. Trimming pared 3 bases from V and 6 bases from J, leaving 9 bases between. Germline CDR1 and CDR2: LGHNA and YNFKEQ. This CDR3 has 13 amino acids.

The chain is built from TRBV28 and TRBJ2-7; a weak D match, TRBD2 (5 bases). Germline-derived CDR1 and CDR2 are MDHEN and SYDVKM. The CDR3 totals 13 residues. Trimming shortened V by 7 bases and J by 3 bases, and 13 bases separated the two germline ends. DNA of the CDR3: TGTGCCAGCAAATTTGCCGGGGACTACGAGCAGTACTTC. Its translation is CASKFAGDYEQYF.

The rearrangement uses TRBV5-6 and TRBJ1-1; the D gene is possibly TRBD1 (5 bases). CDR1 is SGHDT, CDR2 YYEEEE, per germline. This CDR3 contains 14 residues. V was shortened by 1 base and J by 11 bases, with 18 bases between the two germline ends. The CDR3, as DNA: TGTGCCAGCAGCTTGTGGGTTACGTTGGAGGGGGCTTTCTTT. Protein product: CASSLWVTLEGAFF.

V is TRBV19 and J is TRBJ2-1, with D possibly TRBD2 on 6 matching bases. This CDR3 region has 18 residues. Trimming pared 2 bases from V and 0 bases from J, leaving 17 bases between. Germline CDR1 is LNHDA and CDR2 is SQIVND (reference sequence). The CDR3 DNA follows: TGTGCCAGTAGTATATTCGGGAGAGAGTGGGTCTCCTACAATGAGCAGTTCTTC. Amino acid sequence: CASSIFGREWVSYNEQFF.

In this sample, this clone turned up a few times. The CDR3 region is CASSSPTEQYF. CDR3 bases: TGTGCCAGCAGCTCGCCTACCGAGCAGTACTTC. This chain joins TRBV11-2 and TRBJ2-7; D gene unclear. The V end was cut by 4 bases, the J end by 6 bases, with 7 bases between. Germline V gene data show CDR1 as SGHAT and CDR2 as FQNNGV. This CDR3 spans 11 amino acids.

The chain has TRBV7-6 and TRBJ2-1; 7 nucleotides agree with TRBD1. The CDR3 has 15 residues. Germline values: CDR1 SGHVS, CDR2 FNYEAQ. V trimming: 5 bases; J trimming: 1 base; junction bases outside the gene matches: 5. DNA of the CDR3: TGTGCCAGCAGCGCGAACAGGGGTTCCTACAATGAGCAGTTCTTC. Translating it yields CASSANRGSYNEQFF.

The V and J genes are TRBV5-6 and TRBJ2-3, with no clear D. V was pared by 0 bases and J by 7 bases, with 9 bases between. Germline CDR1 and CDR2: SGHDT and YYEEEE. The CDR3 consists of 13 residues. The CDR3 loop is CASSLVSPYTQYF. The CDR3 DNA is TGTGCCAGCAGCTTGGTGTCCCCCTATACGCAGTATTTT.

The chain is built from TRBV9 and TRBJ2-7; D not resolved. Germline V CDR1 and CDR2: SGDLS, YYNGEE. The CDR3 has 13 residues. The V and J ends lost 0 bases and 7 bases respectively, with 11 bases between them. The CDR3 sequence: CASSVGTGKEQYF. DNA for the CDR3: TGTGCCAGCAGCGTAGGGACGGGCAAAGAGCAGTACTTC.

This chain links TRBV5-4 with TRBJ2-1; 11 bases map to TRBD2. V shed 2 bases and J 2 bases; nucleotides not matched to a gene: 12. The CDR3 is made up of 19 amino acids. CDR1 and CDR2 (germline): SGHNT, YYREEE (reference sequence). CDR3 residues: CASSLPGLAASGTYNEQFF. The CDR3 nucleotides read TGTGCCAGCAGCTTACCGGGACTAGCGGCCTCAGGGACCTACAATGAGCAGTTCTTC.

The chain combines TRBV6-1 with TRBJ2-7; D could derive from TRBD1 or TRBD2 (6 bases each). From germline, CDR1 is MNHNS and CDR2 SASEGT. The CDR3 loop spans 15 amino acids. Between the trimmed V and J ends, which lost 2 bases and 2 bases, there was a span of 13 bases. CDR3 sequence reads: CASSEWRGTTYEQYF. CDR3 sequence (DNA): TGTGCCAGCAGTGAATGGAGGGGGACGACCTACGAGCAGTACTTC.

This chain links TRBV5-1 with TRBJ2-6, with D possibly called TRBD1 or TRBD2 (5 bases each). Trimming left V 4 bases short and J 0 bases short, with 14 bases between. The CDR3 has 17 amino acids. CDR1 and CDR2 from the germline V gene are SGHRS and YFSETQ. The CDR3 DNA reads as TGCGCCAGCAGCCCCCGGGGACCGGCCTCTGGGGCCAACGTCCTGACTTTC. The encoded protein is CASSPRGPASGANVLTF.

CDR3 sequence (DNA): TGTGCCAGCAGCTACGGGGACAGGGGACCAGGGAGGGCTTTCTTT. Its protein is CASSYGDRGPGRAFF. V is TRBV9 and J is TRBJ1-1; 10 bases map to TRBD1. Germline values: CDR1 SGDLS, CDR2 YYNGEE. The V and J ends lost 4 bases and 11 bases, in that order; junction bases with no gene match: 14. CDR3 length equals 15 residues.

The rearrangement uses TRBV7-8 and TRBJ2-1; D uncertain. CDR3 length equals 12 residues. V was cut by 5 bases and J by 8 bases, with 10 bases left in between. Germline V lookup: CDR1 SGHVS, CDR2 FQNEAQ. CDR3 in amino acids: CASSPVTDEQFF. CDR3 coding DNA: TGTGCCAGCAGCCCCGTAACGGATGAGCAGTTCTTC.

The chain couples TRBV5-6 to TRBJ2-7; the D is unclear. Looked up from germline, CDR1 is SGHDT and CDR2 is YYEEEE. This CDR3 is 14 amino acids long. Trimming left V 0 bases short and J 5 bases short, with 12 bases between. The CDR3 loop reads CASSLVGLMHEQYF. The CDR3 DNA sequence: TGTGCCAGCAGCTTGGTTGGGCTAATGCACGAGCAGTACTTC.